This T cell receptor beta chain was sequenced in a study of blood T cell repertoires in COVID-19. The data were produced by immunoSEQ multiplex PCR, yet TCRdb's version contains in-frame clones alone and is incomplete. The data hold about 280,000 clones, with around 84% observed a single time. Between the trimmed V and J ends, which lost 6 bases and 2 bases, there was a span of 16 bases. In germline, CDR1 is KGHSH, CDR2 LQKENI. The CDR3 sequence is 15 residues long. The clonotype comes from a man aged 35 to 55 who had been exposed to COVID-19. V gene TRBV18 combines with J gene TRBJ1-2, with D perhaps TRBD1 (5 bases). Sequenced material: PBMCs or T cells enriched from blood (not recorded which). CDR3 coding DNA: TGTGCCAGCTCCCGGGGGGGAACTGGCAACTATGGCTACACCTTC. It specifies CASSRGGTGNYGYTF. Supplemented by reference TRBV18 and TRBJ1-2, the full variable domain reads NAGVMQNPRHLVRRRGQEARLRCSPMKGHSHVYWYRQLPEEGLKFMVYLQKENIIDESGMPKERFSAEFPKEGPSILRIQQVVRGDSAAYFCASSRGGTGNYGYTFGSGTRLTVV.